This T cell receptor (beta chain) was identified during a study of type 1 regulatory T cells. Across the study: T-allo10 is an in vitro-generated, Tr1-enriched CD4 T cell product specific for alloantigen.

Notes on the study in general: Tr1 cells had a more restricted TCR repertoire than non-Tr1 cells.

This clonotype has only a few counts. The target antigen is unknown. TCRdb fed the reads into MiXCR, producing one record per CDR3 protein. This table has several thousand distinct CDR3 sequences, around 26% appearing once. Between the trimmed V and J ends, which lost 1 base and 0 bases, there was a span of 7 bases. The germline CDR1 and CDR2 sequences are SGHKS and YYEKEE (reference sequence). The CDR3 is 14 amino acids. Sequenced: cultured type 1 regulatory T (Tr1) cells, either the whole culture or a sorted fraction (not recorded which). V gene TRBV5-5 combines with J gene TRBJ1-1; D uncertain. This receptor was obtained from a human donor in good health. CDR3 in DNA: TGTGCCAGCAGCTTGAACAGCCTGAACACTGAAGCTTTCTTT. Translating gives CASSLNSLNTEAFF.